This TCR beta chain derives from a study of monozygotic twins with inflammatory bowel disease. This CDR3 contains 15 residues. Germline-derived CDR1 and CDR2 are SNHLY and FYNNEI. TCRdb re-called the 5' RACE reads and shows each CDR3 protein once, DNA omitted. The table for this sample gives about 130,000 distinct CDR3 sequences. The J gene is TRBJ2-5, the V gene TRBV2; TCRdb picks TRBD2, but there is no DNA to check that call. The material sequenced was blood. The sequence was collected from a human donor with ulcerative colitis or Crohn's disease, or a healthy co-twin of an affected twin (not recorded which). CDR3: CASTLTPTSVETQYF.